One sample yielded the 28 T cell receptor beta chains listed below, sequenced in a study of cytomegalovirus exposure and HLA in healthy donors. It was with 60 Vbeta and 13 Jbeta primers that the PCR ran. Using immunoSEQ multiplex PCR, the repertoire was profiled, and TCRdb retains in-frame clones only, with some absent. The repertoire holds more than 150,000 clones, with 70% to 90% as singletons. The source material was PBMCs. These receptors came from a man aged 18 to 30 in good health and CMV-seropositive.

This clone was detected only once. The chain is built from TRBV5-1 and TRBJ1-2; 7 nucleotides agree with TRBD1. V lost 4 bases, J lost 1 base, and 4 bases stayed unmatched. Per the germline V gene, CDR1 is SGHRS and CDR2 is YFSETQ. The CDR3 runs 14 residues. CDR3 DNA sequence: TGCGCCAGCAGCCCGAGACAGGGTAACTATGGCTACACCTTC. Translated: CASSPRQGNYGYTF.

This clone was seen a few times. The genes are TRBV21-1 and TRBJ2-7; the table's D call, TRBD2, was not checked against the DNA. TRBV21-1 is a pseudogene locus. The CDR3 is made up of 10 amino acids. The CDR3 spells CANGSYEQYF. In DNA form, the CDR3 reads TGTGCCAACGGCTCCTACGAGCAGTACTTC.

This clone was counted once. This chain joins TRBV5-1 and TRBJ1-4, with a weak D call TRBD1 (6 bases). V was pared by 4 bases and J by 7 bases, with 17 bases between. The CDR3 contains 15 residues. CDR1 and CDR2 (germline): SGHRS, YFSETQ. The CDR3 coding sequence is TGCGCCAGCAGCCCAACCGACAGGATCGGTGAAAAACTGTTTTTT. Its translation is CASSPTDRIGEKLFF.

The V gene is TRBV7-2, the J gene TRBJ2-1; D remains unclear. Germline V gene sequence: CDR1 SGHTA, CDR2 FQGNSA. The CDR3 runs 11 residues. The V end lost 7 bases, the J end lost 6 bases, and 7 bases lay between the germline ends. Here the CDR3 DNA reads TGTGCCAGCACCTCGGTCAATGAGCAGTTCTTC. Translated: CASTSVNEQFF.

The chain uses TRBV4-1 and TRBJ1-3, with D hard to call. This CDR3 region has 14 residues. Trimming left V 2 bases short and J 2 bases short, with 7 bases between. Germline CDR1 and CDR2: MGHRA and YSYEKL. The CDR3, as DNA: TGCGCCAGCAGCCAACCCCGGGCTGGAAACACCATATATTTT. Amino acid sequence: CASSQPRAGNTIYF.

The chain has TRBV28 and TRBJ2-5, with D maybe TRBD1 (6 bases). The ends were cut back, 6 bases at V and 5 bases at J, with 25 bases in the middle. The germline V gene has CDR1 MDHEN and CDR2 SYDVKM. CDR3 length: 17 amino acids. CDR3 amino acids: CASSPLYRELMMETQYF. DNA of the CDR3: TGTGCCAGCAGCCCACTCTACAGGGAACTTATGATGGAGACCCAGTACTTC.

The genes are TRBV5-5 and TRBJ2-3, with a possible D match to TRBD1 (6 bases). Trimming stripped 4 bases from V and 0 bases from J, with 21 bases between. The V gene's germline CDR1 is SGHKS and CDR2 YYEKEE (reference sequence). The CDR3 is 18 residues long. CDR3 DNA: TGTGCCAGCAGCACGGGACAAGCCCCCTACTCTAGCACAGATACGCAGTATTTT. Its translation is CASSTGQAPYSSTDTQYF. The variable domain in full, completed from reference TRBV5-5 and TRBJ2-3, reads DAGVTQSPTHLIKTRGQQVTLRCSPISGHKSVSWYQQVLGQGPQFIFQYYEKEERGRGNFPDRFSARQFPNYSSELNVNALLLGDSALYLCASSTGQAPYSSTDTQYFGPGTRLTVL.

This clone was found once. The chain has TRBV12-5 and TRBJ1-2; 10 bases are a match to TRBD1. CDR3 size: 18 residues. CDR1 LGHNT and CDR2 FRNRAP come from the germline V gene. V shed 6 bases and J 6 bases; nucleotides not matched to a gene: 19. The CDR3 reads CASGPGQGPPIDVNGYTF. In nucleotides, the CDR3 is TGTGCTAGTGGACCGGGACAGGGGCCCCCGATCGATGTAAATGGCTACACCTTC.

J is TRBJ1-1 and V is TRBV5-1, with TRBD1 matching 7 bases. The CDR3 length is 18 residues. Losses at the gene ends were 0 bases for V and 5 bases for J; bases not matched to a gene: 16. Germline CDR1 is SGHRS and CDR2 is YFSETQ. CDR3 sequence: CASSLELQGYGKGTEAFF. For the CDR3, the DNA is TGCGCCAGCAGCTTGGAGCTACAGGGGTACGGGAAAGGGACTGAAGCTTTCTTT.

V usage is TRBV27 and J usage is TRBJ1-5, with 10 bases identical to TRBD1. The CDR3 consists of 15 residues. V lost 6 bases to trimming and J lost 6 bases; unmatched junction nucleotides: 8. The V gene's germline CDR1 is MNHEY and CDR2 SMNVEV (reference sequence). The CDR3 DNA sequence: TGTGCCAGCAGCAGACAGGGGGCGAGAGTTCAGCCCCAGCATTTT. Translation gives CASSRQGARVQPQHF.

The J gene is TRBJ1-2, the V gene TRBV4-3; D perhaps matches TRBD1 (6 bases). With 5 bases removed from V and 0 bases from J, the gap between germline ends came to 16 bases. The CDR3 runs to 16 residues. Germline assignment: CDR1 LGHNA and CDR2 YSLEER. CDR3 sequence reads: CASSEVGGAANYGYTF. DNA of the CDR3: TGCGCCAGCAGCGAAGTGGGGGGGGCCGCTAACTATGGCTACACCTTC.

The rearrangement uses TRBV7-9 and TRBJ1-4; possible D gene TRBD1, 6 bases. From germline, CDR1 is SEHNR and CDR2 FQNEAQ (reference sequence). The CDR3 runs 15 residues. V lost 6 bases and J lost 8, with 19 bases in between. The CDR3 nucleotides are TGTGCCAGCAGTCCTAACAGGGTCTACAGGGAAAAACTGTTTTTT. Residues: CASSPNRVYREKLFF.

The V call is TRBV10-3, the J call TRBJ2-2, with a possible D match to TRBD1 (5 bases). V lost 6 bases and J 4 bases, leaving 12 bases between the germline ends. Germline V lookup: CDR1 ENHRY, CDR2 SYGVKD. This CDR3 has 14 residues. CDR3 nucleotide sequence: TGTGCCATCAGACCATGGGGCGGCACCGGGGAGCTGTTTTTT. The encoded protein is CAIRPWGGTGELFF.

The chain carries TRBV5-1 and TRBJ1-1; D call uncertain. V dropped 4 bases and J dropped 0 bases, with 10 bases sitting between them. The V gene's germline CDR1 is SGHRS and CDR2 YFSETQ. The CDR3 spans 14 residues. The CDR3 spells CASSPTAMNTEAFF. CDR3 nucleotides: TGCGCCAGCAGCCCCACAGCCATGAACACTGAAGCTTTCTTT.

V and J are TRBV18 and TRBJ2-3; 15 bases match TRBD2. The germline gives CDR1 KGHSH, CDR2 LQKENI. CDR3 length: 20 amino acids. The V and J ends lost 2 bases and 0 bases, in that order; junction bases with no gene match: 9. In DNA, the CDR3 is TGTGCCAGCTCACCAACCCCGGGACTAGCGGGGGGCACTAGCACAGATACGCAGTATTTT. Amino acid sequence: CASSPTPGLAGGTSTDTQYF. The complete variable domain, with remaining parts taken from reference TRBV18 and TRBJ2-3, reads NAGVMQNPRHLVRRRGQEARLRCSPMKGHSHVYWYRQLPEEGLKFMVYLQKENIIDESGMPKERFSAEFPKEGPSILRIQQVVRGDSAAYFCASSPTPGLAGGTSTDTQYFGPGTRLTVL.

V usage is TRBV5-1 and J usage is TRBJ2-3; 9 positions match TRBD1. This CDR3 region has 15 residues. J lost 2 bases, V lost 2 bases, and 3 bases had no gene match. The V gene's germline CDR1 is SGHRS and CDR2 YFSETQ. CDR3 nucleotides: TGCGCCAGCAGCTTTGGACAGGGGACCACAGATACGCAGTATTTT. Translated, it gives CASSFGQGTTDTQYF.

The chain combines TRBV18 with TRBJ1-5; TRBD1 aligns across 8 bases. CDR1 and CDR2 (germline): KGHSH, LQKENI. V lost 6 bases, J lost 0 bases, and 4 bases stayed unmatched. This CDR3 has 15 residues. Written as DNA, the CDR3 is TGTGCCAGCTCCAGGGGACAGGATAGCAATCAGCCCCAGCATTTT. Its protein is CASSRGQDSNQPQHF.

This sequence joins TRBV30 and TRBJ1-5, with D possibly being TRBD1 (6 bases). The CDR3 loop spans 13 amino acids. V lost 2 bases to trimming and J lost 4 bases, with 9 bases between them. The germline CDR1 and CDR2 sequences are GTSNPN and SVGIG (reference sequence). This chain's CDR3 is CAWSTGWNQPQHF. Here the CDR3 DNA reads TGTGCCTGGAGTACAGGGTGGAATCAGCCCCAGCATTTT. The full variable domain, with the rest looked up from reference TRBV30 and TRBJ1-5, is SQTIHQWPATLVQPVGSPLSLECTVEGTSNPNLYWYRQAAGRGLQLLFYSVGIGQISSEVPQNLSASRPQDRQFILSSKKLLLSDSGFYLCAWSTGWNQPQHFGDGTRLSIL.

The chain couples TRBV5-4 to TRBJ1-2, with no clear D. V lost 5 bases and J 8 bases, leaving 16 bases between the germline ends. The CDR3 length is 13 residues. Germline-derived CDR1 and CDR2 are SGHNT and YYREEE (reference sequence). The CDR3 reads CASSHDTTGGYTF. The CDR3, as DNA: TGTGCCAGCAGTCATGACACCACGGGAGGCTACACCTTC.

V usage is TRBV2 and J usage is TRBJ2-5, with 8 bases lining up with TRBD2. J lost 5 bases, V lost 3 bases, and 8 bases had no gene match. The CDR3 covers 15 residues. Germline CDR1 SNHLY, CDR2 FYNNEI. CDR3 in amino acids: CASSDRGGQWETQYF. The CDR3 DNA is TGTGCCAGCAGTGATCGGGGGGGCCAATGGGAGACCCAGTACTTC.

This clone appeared a few times. V gene TRBV6-1 combines with J gene TRBJ1-1; no reliable D call. The CDR3 has 15 amino acids. Germline CDR1 reads MNHNS; CDR2 reads SASEGT. Trimming removed 6 bases from V and 2 bases from J, with 16 bases in between. CDR3: CASRLGPGGNTEAFF. In DNA, the CDR3 is TGTGCCAGCAGACTAGGACCAGGTGGAAACACTGAAGCTTTCTTT.

This sequence joins TRBV5-1 and TRBJ2-3, with D possibly being TRBD2 (7 bases). Trimming shortened V by 0 bases and J by 1 base, and 12 bases separated the two germline ends. The CDR3 loop spans 16 amino acids. Germline CDR1 is SGHRS and CDR2 is YFSETQ. The CDR3 DNA sequence: TGCGCCAGCAGCTTGGTGGGGGGGGCGGGCACAGATACGCAGTATTTT. It codes for CASSLVGGAGTDTQYF.

The chain is built from TRBV19 and TRBJ1-2; 10 bases map to TRBD1. After removal of 5 bases from V and 7 bases from J, the junction contained 10 bases not matched to a gene. Per germline, CDR1 LNHDA and CDR2 SQIVND (reference sequence). The CDR3 totals 15 residues. This CDR3 is CASSRRQGAFGGYTF. The CDR3 DNA follows: TGTGCCAGTAGTCGCCGACAGGGGGCCTTCGGTGGCTACACCTTC.

The chain uses TRBV6-1 and TRBJ1-1; 7 nucleotides agree with TRBD1. The V and J ends lost 6 bases and 1 base, in that order; junction bases with no gene match: 8. Germline V gene sequence: CDR1 MNHNS, CDR2 SASEGT. The CDR3 loop spans 15 amino acids. DNA of the CDR3: TGTGCCAGCAGCTCATCCGGGACAGCGAACACTGAAGCTTTCTTT. It translates to CASSSSGTANTEAFF.

This chain links TRBV7-3 with TRBJ1-2; D perhaps matches TRBD1 (6 bases). The CDR3 contains 13 residues. Per the germline V gene, CDR1 is SGHTA and CDR2 is FQGTGA. Trimming took off 1 base at V and 4 bases at J, with 7 bases between the two ends. CDR3 sequence reads: CASSLNRVYGYTF. The CDR3 DNA reads TGTGCCAGCAGCTTAAACAGGGTCTATGGCTACACCTTC.

The chain couples TRBV5-1 to TRBJ2-7; 9 bases are a match to TRBD2. V lost 1 base and J lost 7; bases outside the gene matches: 6. Germline CDR1 SGHRS, CDR2 YFSETQ. This CDR3 comprises 14 residues. CDR3: CASSLPLAGKEQYF. DNA for the CDR3: TGCGCCAGCAGCTTGCCGCTAGCGGGGAAGGAGCAGTACTTC.

Only a few counts were recorded for this clone. This rearrangement joins TRBV9 to TRBJ1-6, with 11 nucleotides matching TRBD1. The CDR3 runs to 16 residues. Germline values: CDR1 SGDLS, CDR2 YYNGEE. The ends lost 3 bases at V and 8 bases at J; junction bases unmatched: 7. The CDR3 DNA is TGTGCCAGCAGCGCCAGGGACAGGGGGTTGGATTCACCCCTCCACTTT. The encoded protein is CASSARDRGLDSPLHF.

The chain combines TRBV9 with TRBJ2-5, with D perhaps matching TRBD2 (5 bases). In germline, CDR1 is SGDLS, CDR2 YYNGEE. The CDR3 consists of 14 residues. The V end was cut by 1 base, the J end by 5 bases, with 12 bases between. CDR3 protein: CASSVFGVGETQYF. Written as DNA, the CDR3 is TGTGCCAGCAGCGTATTCGGGGTCGGGGAGACCCAGTACTTC. The full variable domain, completed using reference TRBV9 and TRBJ2-5, is DSGVTQTPKHLITATGQRVTLRCSPRSGDLSVYWYQQSLDQGLQFLIQYYNGEERAKGNILERFSAQQFPDLHSELNLSSLELGDSALYFCASSVFGVGETQYFGPGTRLLVL.